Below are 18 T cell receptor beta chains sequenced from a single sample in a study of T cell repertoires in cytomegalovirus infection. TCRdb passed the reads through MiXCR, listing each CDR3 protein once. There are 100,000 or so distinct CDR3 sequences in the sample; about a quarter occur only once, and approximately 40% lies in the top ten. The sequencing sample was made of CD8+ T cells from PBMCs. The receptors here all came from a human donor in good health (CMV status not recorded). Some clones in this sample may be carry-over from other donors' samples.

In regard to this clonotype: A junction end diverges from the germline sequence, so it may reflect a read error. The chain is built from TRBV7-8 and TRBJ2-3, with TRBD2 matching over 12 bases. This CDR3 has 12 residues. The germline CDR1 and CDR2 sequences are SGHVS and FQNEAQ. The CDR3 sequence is CASSDRTSGVVF. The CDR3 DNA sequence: TGTGCCAGCAGCGATAGGACTAGCGGGGTCGTTTTT.

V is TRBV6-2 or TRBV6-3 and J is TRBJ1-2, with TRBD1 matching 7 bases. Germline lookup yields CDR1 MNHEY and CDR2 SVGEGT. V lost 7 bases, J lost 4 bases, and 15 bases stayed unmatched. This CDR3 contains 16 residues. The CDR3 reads CASTHRAPTGIYGYTF. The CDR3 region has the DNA TGTGCCAGCACCCATAGAGCCCCGACAGGGATCTATGGCTACACCTTC.

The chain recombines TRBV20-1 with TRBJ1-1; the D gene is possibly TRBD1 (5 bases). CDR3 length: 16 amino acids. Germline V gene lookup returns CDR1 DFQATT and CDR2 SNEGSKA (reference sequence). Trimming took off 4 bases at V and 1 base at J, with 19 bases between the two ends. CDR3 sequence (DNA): TGCAGTGCTACCTCGGACATCCCGGGATCGAACACTGAAGCTTTCTTT. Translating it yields CSATSDIPGSNTEAFF.

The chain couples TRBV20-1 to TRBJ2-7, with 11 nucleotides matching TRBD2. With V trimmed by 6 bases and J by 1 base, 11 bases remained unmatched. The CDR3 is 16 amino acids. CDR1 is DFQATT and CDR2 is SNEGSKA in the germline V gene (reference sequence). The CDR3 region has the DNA TGCAGTGCCAGAACCCTAGCGGGGGGAATATCCTACGAGCAGTACTTC. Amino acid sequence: CSARTLAGGISYEQYF.

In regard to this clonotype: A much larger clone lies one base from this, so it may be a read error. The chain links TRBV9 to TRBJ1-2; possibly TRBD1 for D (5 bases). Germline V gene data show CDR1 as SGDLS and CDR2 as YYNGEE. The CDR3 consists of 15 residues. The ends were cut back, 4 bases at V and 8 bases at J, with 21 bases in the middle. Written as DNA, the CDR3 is TGTGCCAGCAGCAAGAGGGCAGGGCGGGTGGGAGGCTACACCTTC. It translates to CASSKRAGRVGGYTF. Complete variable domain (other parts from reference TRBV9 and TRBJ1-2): DSGVTQTPKHLITATGQRVTLRCSPRSGDLSVYWYQQSLDQGLQFLIQYYNGEERAKGNILERFSAQQFPDLHSELNLSSLELGDSALYFCASSKRAGRVGGYTFGSGTRLTVV.

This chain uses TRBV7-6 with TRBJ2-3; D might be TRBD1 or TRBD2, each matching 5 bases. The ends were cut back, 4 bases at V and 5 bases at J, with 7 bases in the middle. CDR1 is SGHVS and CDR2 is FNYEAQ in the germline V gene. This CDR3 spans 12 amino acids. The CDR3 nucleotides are TGTGCCAGCAGCTGGGACGGAGATACGCAGTATTTT. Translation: CASSWDGDTQYF. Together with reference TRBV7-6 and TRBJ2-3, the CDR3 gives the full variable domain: GAGVSQSPRYKVTKRGQDVALRCDPISGHVSLYWYRQALGQGPEFLTYFNYEAQQDKSGLPNDRFSAERPEGSISTLTIQRTEQRDSAMYRCASSWDGDTQYFGPGTRLTVL.

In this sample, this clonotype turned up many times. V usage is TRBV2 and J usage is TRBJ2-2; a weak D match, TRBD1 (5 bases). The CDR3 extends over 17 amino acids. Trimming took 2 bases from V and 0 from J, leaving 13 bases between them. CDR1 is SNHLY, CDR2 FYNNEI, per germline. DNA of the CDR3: TGTGCCAGCAGTGAACCTCTCCAGGGCGCGAACACCGGGGAGCTGTTTTTT. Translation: CASSEPLQGANTGELFF. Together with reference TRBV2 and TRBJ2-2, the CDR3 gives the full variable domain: EPEVTQTPSHQVTQMGQEVILRCVPISNHLYFYWYRQILGQKVEFLVSFYNNEISEKSEIFDDQFSVERPDGSNFTLKIRSTKLEDSAMYFCASSEPLQGANTGELFFGEGSRLTVL.

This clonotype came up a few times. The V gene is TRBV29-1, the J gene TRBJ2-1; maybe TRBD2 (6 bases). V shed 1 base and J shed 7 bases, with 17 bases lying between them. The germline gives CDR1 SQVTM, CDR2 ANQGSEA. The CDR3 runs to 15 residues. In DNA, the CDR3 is TGCAGCGTTGAAGGGGCCAGCGGGTGGGGAAATGAGCAGTTCTTC. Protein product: CSVEGASGWGNEQFF.

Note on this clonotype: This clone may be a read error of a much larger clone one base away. Here the CDR3 reads CASSLIGLKTDTQYF. The DNA of the CDR3 is TGTGCCAGCAGCTTAATTGGGCTGAAAACAGATACGCAGTATTTT. The chain links TRBV11-2 to TRBJ2-3; D is ambiguous. The CDR3 sequence is 15 residues long. V was cut by 2 bases and J by 3 bases, with 12 bases left in between. Looked up from germline, CDR1 is SGHAT and CDR2 is FQNNGV.

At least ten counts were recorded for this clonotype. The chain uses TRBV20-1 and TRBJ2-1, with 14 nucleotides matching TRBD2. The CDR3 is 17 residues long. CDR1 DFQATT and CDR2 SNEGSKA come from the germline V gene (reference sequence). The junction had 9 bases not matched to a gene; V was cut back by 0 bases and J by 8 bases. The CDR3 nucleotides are TGCAGTGCTAGAGATTTCTTGGGGACTAGCGGGAGTTATGAGCAGTTCTTC. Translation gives CSARDFLGTSGSYEQFF.

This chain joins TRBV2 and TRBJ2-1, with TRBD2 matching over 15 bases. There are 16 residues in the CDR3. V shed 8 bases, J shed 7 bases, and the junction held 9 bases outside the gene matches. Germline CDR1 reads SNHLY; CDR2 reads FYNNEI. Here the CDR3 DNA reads TGTGCCAGCGATTATTCCGGGACTAGCGGGAGGAATGAGCAGTTCTTC. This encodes CASDYSGTSGRNEQFF.

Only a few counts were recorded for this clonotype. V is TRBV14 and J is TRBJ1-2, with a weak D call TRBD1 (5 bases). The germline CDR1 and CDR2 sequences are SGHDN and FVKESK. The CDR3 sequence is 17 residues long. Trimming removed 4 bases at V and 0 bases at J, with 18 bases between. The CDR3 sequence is CASSPSAWGGTNYGYTF. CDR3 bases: TGTGCCAGCAGCCCATCAGCGTGGGGGGGAACTAACTATGGCTACACCTTC.

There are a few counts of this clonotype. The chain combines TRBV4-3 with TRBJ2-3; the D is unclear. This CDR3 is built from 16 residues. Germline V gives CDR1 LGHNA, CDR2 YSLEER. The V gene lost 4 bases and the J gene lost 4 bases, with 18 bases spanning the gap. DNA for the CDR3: TGCGCCAGCAGCCCTAACAGTGGTGGTCGGGCAGATACGCAGTATTTT. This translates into CASSPNSGGRADTQYF.

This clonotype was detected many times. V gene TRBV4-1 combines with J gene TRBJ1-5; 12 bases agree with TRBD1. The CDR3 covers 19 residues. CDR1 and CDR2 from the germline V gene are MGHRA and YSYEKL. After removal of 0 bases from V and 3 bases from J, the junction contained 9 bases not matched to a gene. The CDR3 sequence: CASSQEGDRGHRFNQPQHF. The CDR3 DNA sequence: TGCGCCAGCAGCCAAGAAGGGGACAGGGGGCACCGCTTCAATCAGCCCCAGCATTTT.

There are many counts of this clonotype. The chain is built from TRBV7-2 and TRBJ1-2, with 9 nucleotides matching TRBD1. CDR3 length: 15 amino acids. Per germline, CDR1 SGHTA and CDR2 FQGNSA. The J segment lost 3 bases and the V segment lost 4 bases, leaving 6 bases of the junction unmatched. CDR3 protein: CASSSWDREYYGYTF. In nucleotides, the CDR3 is TGTGCCAGCAGCTCGTGGGACAGGGAGTACTATGGCTACACCTTC.

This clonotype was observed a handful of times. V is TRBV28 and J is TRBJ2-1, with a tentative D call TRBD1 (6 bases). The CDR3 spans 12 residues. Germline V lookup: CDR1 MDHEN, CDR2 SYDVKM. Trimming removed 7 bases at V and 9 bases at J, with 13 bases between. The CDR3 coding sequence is TGTGCCAGCACATCAGGGGTGCCTGAGCAGTTCTTC. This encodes CASTSGVPEQFF.

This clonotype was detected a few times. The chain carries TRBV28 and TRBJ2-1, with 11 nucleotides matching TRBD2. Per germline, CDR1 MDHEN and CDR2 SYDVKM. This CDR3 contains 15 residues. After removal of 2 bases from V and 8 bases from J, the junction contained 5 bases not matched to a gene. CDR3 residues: CASSLLAGGRDEQFF. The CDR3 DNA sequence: TGTGCCAGCAGTTTACTAGCGGGGGGCCGGGATGAGCAGTTCTTC.

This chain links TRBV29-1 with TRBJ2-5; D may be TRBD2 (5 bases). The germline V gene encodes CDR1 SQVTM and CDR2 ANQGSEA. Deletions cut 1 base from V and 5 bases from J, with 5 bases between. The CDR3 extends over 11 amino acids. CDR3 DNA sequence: TGCAGCGTTGAAGGGGAGGAGACCCAGTACTTC. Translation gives CSVEGEETQYF.